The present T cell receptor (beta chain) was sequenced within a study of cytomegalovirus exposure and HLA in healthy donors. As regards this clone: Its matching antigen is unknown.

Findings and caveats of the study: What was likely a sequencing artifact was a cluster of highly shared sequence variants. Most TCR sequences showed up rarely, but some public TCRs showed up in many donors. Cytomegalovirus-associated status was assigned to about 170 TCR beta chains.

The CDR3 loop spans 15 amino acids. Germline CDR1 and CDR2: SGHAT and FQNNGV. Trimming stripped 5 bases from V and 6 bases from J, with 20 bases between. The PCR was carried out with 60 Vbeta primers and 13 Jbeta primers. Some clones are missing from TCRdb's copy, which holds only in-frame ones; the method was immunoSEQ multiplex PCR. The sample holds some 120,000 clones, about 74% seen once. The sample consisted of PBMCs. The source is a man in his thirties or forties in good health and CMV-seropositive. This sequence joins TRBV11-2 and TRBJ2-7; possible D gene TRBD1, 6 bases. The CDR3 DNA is TGTGCCAGCAGCAAACATGGGGGCCAGGGGAGCGAGCAGTACTTC. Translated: CASSKHGGQGSEQYF.